Listed below are T cell receptor beta chains from one sample, sequenced in a study of blood T cell repertoires in COVID-19. The assay was immunoSEQ multiplex PCR, and TCRdb's table has in-frame clones only and misses some. The repertoire has thousands of clones, approximately 88% of them found once; the top ten carry around 19%. The sequenced material came from peripheral blood. The origin of the receptors is a human donor with active COVID-19. The donor label of this sample is uncertain. CDR3s include the opening cysteine and the closing phenylalanine or tryptophan. D genes are given only for firm matches. Clone size is shown for a subset of rows, as once, few, many or a class of expanded clone.

>TRBD1|TRBJ2-6|.|TRBV5-1
CASSVTGVGANVLTF
TGCGCCAGCAGCGTTACAGGGGTTGGGGCCAACGTCCTGACTTTC
>.|TRBJ2-1|.|TRBV4-3
CASGWLTERERFNNEQFF
TGCGCCAGCGGATGGTTGACTGAAAGGGAGCGGTTTAACAATGAGCAGTTCTTC
>TRBD1|TRBJ2-5|.|TRBV2
CASFLETGGRETQYF
TGTGCCAGCTTTTTGGAGACAGGGGGCAGGGAGACCCAGTACTTC
>TRBD2|TRBJ2-7|.|TRBV27
CASMRLAGFYEQYF
TGTGCCAGCATGCGGCTAGCGGGATTCTACGAGCAGTACTTC
>TRBD2|TRBJ2-1|once|TRBV2
CASRAGSGRIGEQFF
TGTGCCAGCAGAGCTGGTAGCGGGAGAATCGGTGAGCAGTTCTTC
>.|TRBJ2-1|once|TRBV9
CASSRGTVYNEQFF
TGTGCCAGCAGCCGCGGGACAGTTTACAATGAGCAGTTCTTC
>TRBD2|TRBJ2-3|.|TRBV9
CASSAGWAGVADTQYF
TGTGCCAGCAGCGCCGGGTGGGCGGGAGTGGCAGATACGCAGTATTTT
>.|TRBJ2-3|.|TRBV4-1
CASSQGQGSTDTQYF
TGCGCCAGCAGCCAAGGTCAGGGAAGCACAGATACGCAGTATTTT
>TRBD2|TRBJ2-7|.|TRBV15
CATSRDRGSGSIYEQYF
TGTGCCACCAGCAGAGATCGTGGTAGCGGGAGTATATACGAGCAGTACTTC
>.|TRBJ2-7|.|TRBV7-2
CASSFRGAPYEQYF
TGTGCCAGCAGCTTCAGGGGGGCCCCCTACGAGCAGTACTTC
>.|TRBJ2-5|.|TRBV29-1
CSGGDRGETQYF
TGCAGCGGGGGGGACCGAGGGGAGACCCAGTACTTC
>TRBD2|TRBJ2-1|once|TRBV6-2/TRBV6-3
CASSYPGGHGEQFF
TGTGCCAGCAGTTACCCGGGAGGGCACGGTGAGCAGTTCTTC
>.|TRBJ2-2|.|TRBV30
CAWTRLNTGELFF
TGTGCCTGGACCAGGCTTAACACCGGGGAGCTGTTTTTT
>TRBD1|TRBJ2-7|.|TRBV4-2
CASSQDRDRGLEQYF
TGTGCCAGCAGCCAAGATCGAGACAGGGGACTCGAGCAGTACTTC
>.|TRBJ2-1|.|TRBV7-2
CASSLEGWEVKQFF
TGTGCCAGCAGCTTAGAGGGGTGGGAGGTCAAGCAGTTCTTC
>.|TRBJ1-2|.|TRBV11-2
CASSSQPGGAFNYGYTF
TGTGCCAGCAGCTCCCAACCTGGGGGGGCCTTTAACTATGGCTACACCTTC
>TRBD2|TRBJ2-7|once|TRBV28
CASTGGSGHYEQYF
TGTGCCTCAACGGGGGGTAGCGGACACTACGAGCAGTACTTC
>TRBD2|TRBJ2-7|.|TRBV4-2
CASSRDSSGYYEQYF
TGTGCCAGCAGCCGAGACTCTAGCGGGTACTACGAGCAGTACTTC
>.|TRBJ1-4|.|TRBV7-2
CASSLVLGAQGKLFF
TGTGCCAGCAGCTTAGTTCTGGGGGCGCAAGGAAAACTGTTTTTT
>TRBD1|TRBJ1-5|.|TRBV19
CASSITGQSNQPQHF
TGTGCCAGTAGTATCACGGGACAGAGCAATCAGCCCCAGCATTTT
>.|TRBJ2-7|.|TRBV3-1/TRBV3-2
CASSHGGEQYF
TGTGCCAGCAGCCACGGCGGGGAGCAGTACTTC
>TRBD2|TRBJ2-7|.|TRBV13
CASSSRLAGAAYEQYF
TGTGCCAGCAGCTCCCGACTAGCGGGGGCCGCCTACGAGCAGTACTTC
>.|TRBJ2-1|.|TRBV27
CASSLRPVNEQFF
TGTGCCAGCAGTTTACGTCCGGTCAATGAGCAGTTCTTC
>TRBD2|TRBJ2-2|.|TRBV18
CASSPSGRVMEELFF
TGTGCCAGCTCACCAAGCGGGAGGGTGATGGAGGAGCTGTTTTTT
>TRBD2|TRBJ2-3|.|TRBV4-2
CASSQRLAGETDTQYF
TGTGCCAGCAGCCAAAGACTAGCGGGAGAAACAGATACGCAGTATTTT
>.|TRBJ1-3|.|TRBV6-5
CASSYRLSSGNTIYF
TGTGCCAGCAGTTACAGACTGAGCTCTGGAAACACCATATATTTT
>.|TRBJ2-5|.|TRBV11-3
CASSLGGTRPGETQYF
TGTGCCAGCAGCTTAGGGGGAACAAGGCCGGGGGAGACCCAGTACTTC
>TRBD1|TRBJ2-2|.|TRBV9
CASSVLRSTGGAGTGELFF
TGTGCCAGCAGCGTACTCCGATCGACAGGGGGCGCTGGGACCGGGGAGCTGTTTTTT
>TRBD1|TRBJ1-1|.|TRBV19
CASSIGDRGMTEAFF
TGTGCCAGTAGTATTGGGGACAGGGGAATGACTGAAGCTTTCTTT
>TRBD1|TRBJ2-1|.|TRBV6-2/TRBV6-3
CASSYSRTGSGEQFF
TGTGCCAGCAGTTACTCACGGACAGGGTCAGGTGAGCAGTTCTTC
>.|TRBJ1-3|.|TRBV5-4
CASSLDSRNTIYF
TGTGCCAGCAGCCTGGACAGCCGAAACACCATATATTTT
>TRBD1|TRBJ2-7|.|TRBV6-5
CASSYHGQAYEQYF
TGTGCCAGCAGTTACCACGGACAGGCTTACGAGCAGTACTTC
>.|TRBJ2-6|.|TRBV11-3
CASSRLRANVLTF
TGTGCCAGCAGCCGCCTAAGGGCCAACGTCCTGACTTTC
>.|TRBJ2-1|.|TRBV28
CASSPRNEQFF
TGTGCCAGCAGTCCCAGGAATGAGCAGTTCTTC
>.|TRBJ1-2|.|TRBV9
CASSLGGNYGYTF
TGTGCCAGCAGCCTGGGGGGGAATTATGGCTACACCTTC
>.|TRBJ2-3|.|TRBV21-1
CASSNTAGSTDTQYF
TGTGCCAGCAGCAATACGGCAGGCAGCACAGATACGCAGTATTTT
>.|TRBJ2-1|.|TRBV27
CASSLGARNLLEQFF
TGTGCCAGCAGTTTAGGTGCCCGCAACCTATTGGAGCAGTTCTTC
>TRBD2|TRBJ2-7|.|TRBV5-1
CASSLNSRGGLSSYEQYF
TGCGCCAGCAGCTTAAATTCGCGGGGGGGACTGTCGTCCTACGAGCAGTACTTC
>.|TRBJ2-1|.|TRBV11-2
CASSLLAGLYNEQFF
TGTGCCAGCAGCTTACTGGCGGGCCTATACAATGAGCAGTTCTTC
>.|TRBJ1-2|.|TRBV3-1/TRBV3-2
CASSQDTDGYTF
TGTGCCAGCAGCCAAGATACGGATGGCTACACCTTC
>TRBD2|TRBJ2-5|.|TRBV7-9
CASSLIAGQETQYF
TGTGCCAGCAGCTTAATAGCGGGGCAAGAGACCCAGTACTTC
>.|TRBJ1-2|.|TRBV30
CAWSVGGNGYTF
TGTGCCTGGAGTGTAGGGGGAAATGGCTACACCTTC
>.|TRBJ2-7|.|TRBV11-2
CASSLAPGDGHLYEQYF
TGTGCCAGCAGCTTAGCCCCGGGGGACGGCCACCTCTACGAGCAGTACTTC
>.|TRBJ2-6|.|TRBV7-9
CASSLGTGSYGANVLTF
TGTGCCAGCAGCTTAGGCACCGGGAGTTACGGGGCCAACGTCCTGACTTTC
>.|TRBJ1-1|.|TRBV15
CATSRAGRGAQAFF
TGTGCCACCAGCAGAGCTGGCAGGGGCGCCCAAGCTTTCTTT
>TRBD1|TRBJ1-3|.|TRBV5-3
CARRPTGGSGNTIYF
TGTGCCAGAAGGCCCACAGGGGGCTCTGGAAACACCATATATTTT
>TRBD2|TRBJ2-1|.|TRBV7-8
CASSLDGLAGLVNEQFF
TGTGCCAGCAGCTTAGATGGACTAGCGGGGCTGGTTAATGAGCAGTTCTTC
>TRBD2|TRBJ2-1|once|TRBV7-3
CASSLTGTSSYNEQFF
TGTGCCAGCAGCTTAACGGGGACTAGCTCCTACAATGAGCAGTTCTTC
>.|TRBJ2-3|.|TRBV28
CASTSRPAIFVTQYF
TGTGCCAGCACCTCGAGGCCTGCTATTTTCGTTACGCAGTATTTT
>.|TRBJ1-6|.|TRBV28
CASSLQRNNSPLHF
TGTGCCAGCAGTCTTCAGAGGAATAATTCACCCCTCCACTTT
>TRBD2|TRBJ2-7|.|TRBV15
CATSIRTGGYEQYF
TGTGCCACCAGCATCAGAACGGGAGGTTACGAGCAGTACTTC
>TRBD1|TRBJ1-5|.|TRBV10-2
CASSEPKGDRENQPQHF
TGCGCCAGCAGTGAGCCTAAGGGGGACAGGGAAAATCAGCCCCAGCATTTT
>TRBD2|TRBJ2-1|.|TRBV3-1/TRBV3-2
CASSQEGGRAYEQFF
TGTGCCAGCAGCCAAGAAGGCGGGAGGGCCTATGAGCAGTTCTTC
>TRBD1|TRBJ2-5|.|TRBV11-2
CASSGFSGTEDQETQYF
TGTGCCAGCAGCGGATTTTCCGGGACAGAGGACCAAGAGACCCAGTACTTC
>TRBD1|TRBJ2-3|.|TRBV6-6
CASSPRDRGFVGTDTQYF
TGTGCCAGCAGTCCCCGGGACAGGGGATTCGTCGGCACAGATACGCAGTATTTT
>.|TRBJ2-7|.|TRBV11-3
CASSLEQGPYEQYF
TGTGCCAGCAGCTTAGAACAGGGTCCCTACGAGCAGTACTTC
>TRBD2|TRBJ2-2|.|TRBV5-1
CASSSGGGLAGTGELFF
TGCGCCAGCAGCTCGGGAGGAGGGCTAGCGGGCACCGGGGAGCTGTTTTTT